This entry lists 29 T cell receptor beta chains sequenced from one sample in a study of CD8 T cells in Susac syndrome. Reverse transcription of about 0.5 to 1 ug RNA was performed with random hexamers. TCRdb re-derived calls from the immunoSEQ multiplex PCR reads in MiXCR, one entry per CDR3 protein. The sample carries some 190,000 distinct CDR3 sequences, about 95% recorded once. Specimen: CD4+ T cells from PBMCs. Source of these receptors: a human donor in good health.

This clonotype was found once. This chain joins TRBV30 and TRBJ2-7, with D perhaps TRBD2 (6 bases). Germline V CDR1 and CDR2: GTSNPN, SVGIG (reference sequence). The CDR3 sequence is 14 residues long. V was pared by 3 bases and J by 1 base, with 13 bases between. CDR3 nucleotides: TGTGCCTGGAGACGAGCGGGTCAATCCTACGAGCAGTACTTC. Its translation is CAWRRAGQSYEQYF.

This chain links TRBV25-1 with TRBJ2-6; 10 bases are shared with TRBD1. CDR1 and CDR2 from the germline V gene are MGHDK and SYGVNS. CDR3 length: 17 amino acids. Trimming at V came to 7 bases and at J to 0 bases, leaving 6 bases not matched to a gene. CDR3 sequence reads: CASISGTGVSGANVLTF. CDR3 nucleotides: TGTGCCAGCATTTCCGGGACAGGGGTCTCTGGGGCCAACGTCCTGACTTTC.

This chain uses TRBV29-1 with TRBJ2-1; D could derive from TRBD1 or TRBD2 (5 bases each). V was cut by 5 bases and J by 8 bases, with 13 bases left in between. Germline V gives CDR1 SQVTM, CDR2 ANQGSEA. This CDR3 comprises 12 residues. The CDR3 here is CSVRGARDEQFF. The CDR3 DNA is TGCAGCGTTCGAGGGGCCAGGGATGAGCAGTTCTTC.

The chain combines TRBV30 with TRBJ2-5; 8 bases align to TRBD2. Germline V lookup: CDR1 GTSNPN, CDR2 SVGIG (reference sequence). This CDR3 comprises 15 residues. The V and J ends lost 1 base and 4 bases, in that order; junction bases with no gene match: 8. The CDR3 bases are TGTGCCTGGAGTGCGACCAGCGGGAGATCAGAGACCCAGTACTTC. Protein: CAWSATSGRSETQYF.

This chain connects TRBV6-5 to TRBJ2-1; D gene ambiguous. The CDR3 is 15 residues long. Trimming left V 0 bases short and J 1 base short, with 7 bases between. Germline loops: CDR1 MNHEY, CDR2 SVGAGI. CDR3 region: CASSYSSTSYNEQFF. DNA of the CDR3: TGTGCCAGCAGTTACTCGTCCACTTCCTACAATGAGCAGTTCTTC.

The gene calls are TRBV20-1 and TRBJ2-7; D unresolved. Trimming left V 5 bases short and J 4 bases short, with 12 bases between. Germline V gives CDR1 DFQATT, CDR2 SNEGSKA (reference sequence). The CDR3 sequence is 12 residues long. CDR3 protein: CSAHLLGYEQYF. The CDR3 DNA is TGCAGTGCTCACCTTCTCGGTTACGAGCAGTACTTC.

This chain links TRBV28 with TRBJ2-3, with D maybe TRBD2 (7 bases). Trimming pared 11 bases from V and 1 base from J, leaving 19 bases between. The CDR3 totals 15 residues. Per the germline V gene, CDR1 is MDHEN and CDR2 is SYDVKM. CDR3 DNA: TGTGCCTCCCTGGGGGGGGCCGGAGGCACAGATACGCAGTATTTT. This translates into CASLGGAGGTDTQYF. Using reference TRBV28 and TRBJ2-3 for the parts outside the CDR3, the full variable domain is DVKVTQSSRYLVKRTGEKVFLECVQDMDHENMFWYRQDPGLGLRLIYFSYDVKMKEKGDIPEGYSVSREKKERFSLILESASTNQTSMYLCASLGGAGGTDTQYFGPGTRLTVL.

This sequence joins TRBV7-2 and TRBJ2-7, with D maybe TRBD2 (5 bases). V was cut by 1 base and J by 0 bases, with 13 bases left in between. The CDR3 is 16 amino acids. In germline, CDR1 is SGHTA, CDR2 FQGNSA. CDR3 residues: CASSLDLSGSSYEQYF. Written as DNA, the CDR3 is TGTGCCAGCAGCTTAGATCTAAGCGGAAGCTCCTACGAGCAGTACTTC. The complete variable domain, with remaining parts taken from reference TRBV7-2 and TRBJ2-7, reads GAGVSQSPSNKVTEKGKDVELRCDPISGHTALYWYRQSLGQGLEFLIYFQGNSAPDKSGLPSDRFSAERTGGSVSTLTIQRTQQEDSAVYLCASSLDLSGSSYEQYFGPGTRLTVT.

V usage is TRBV29-1 and J usage is TRBJ2-1, with 9 bases lining up with TRBD1. Germline-derived CDR1 and CDR2 are SQVTM and ANQGSEA. V shed 3 bases, J shed 2 bases, and the junction held 5 bases outside the gene matches. The CDR3 extends over 15 amino acids. CDR3 residues: CSVDRGQGTYNEQFF. DNA of the CDR3: TGCAGCGTTGATCGGGGACAGGGTACCTACAATGAGCAGTTCTTC.

The rearrangement joins TRBV6-5 to TRBJ2-1; D unresolved. Germline V gene sequence: CDR1 MNHEY, CDR2 SVGAGI. The CDR3 runs to 16 residues. The ends were cut back, 2 bases at V and 0 bases at J, with 11 bases in the middle. CDR3 DNA sequence: TGTGCCAGCAGTTACGAAAGGGCTCTCTCCTACAATGAGCAGTTCTTC. Translating gives CASSYERALSYNEQFF.

The chain has TRBV24-1 and TRBJ2-3, with D perhaps matching TRBD2 (6 bases). Per the germline V gene, CDR1 is KGHDR and CDR2 is SFDVKD. V was shortened by 4 bases and J by 1 base, with 17 bases between the two germline ends. The CDR3 length is 17 residues. This chain's CDR3 is CATSDPGTLGGTDTQYF. CDR3 sequence (DNA): TGTGCCACCAGTGACCCAGGGACTTTAGGTGGCACAGATACGCAGTATTTT.

DNA for the CDR3: TGTGCCAGCAGCAAACAGGGGGCGCGTACCCGAAAAGAGACCCAGTACTTC. Translating gives CASSKQGARTRKETQYF. The chain combines TRBV9 with TRBJ2-5, with 9 bases aligning to TRBD1. The CDR3 extends over 17 amino acids. Trimming took 4 bases from V and 3 from J; bases not matched to a gene: 13. CDR1 and CDR2 (germline): SGDLS, YYNGEE.

V usage is TRBV5-1 and J usage is TRBJ2-7, with 7 bases that match TRBD2. Germline CDR1 SGHRS, CDR2 YFSETQ. The CDR3 sequence is 13 residues long. V was clipped by 4 bases and J by 5 bases; unmatched bases: 6. The CDR3 nucleotides are TGCGCCAGCAGCGATCTAGCGGCTAACGAGCAGTACTTC. As protein: CASSDLAANEQYF.

The chain has TRBV29-1 and TRBJ2-7, with TRBD1 as a possible D gene (7 bases). The germline V gene encodes CDR1 SQVTM and CDR2 ANQGSEA. V was cut by 1 base and J by 3 bases, with 25 bases left in between. This CDR3 spans 18 amino acids. The CDR3 bases are TGCAGCGTTGAAGGGATCCCAGGGGGGAGACATCCCTTCTACGAGCAGTACTTC. Translated: CSVEGIPGGRHPFYEQYF.

The CDR3 loop is CASRGLAGGYNEQFF. DNA for the CDR3: TGTGCCAGCAGGGGACTAGCGGGAGGCTACAATGAGCAGTTCTTC. This sequence joins TRBV6-5 and TRBJ2-1, with TRBD2 matching over 15 bases. Trimming took 6 bases from V and 3 from J; bases not matched to a gene: 0. The length of the CDR3 is 15 residues. Germline-derived CDR1 and CDR2 are MNHEY and SVGAGI.

J is TRBJ1-2 and V is TRBV20-1; D is undetermined. This CDR3 contains 12 residues. CDR1 is DFQATT and CDR2 is SNEGSKA in the germline V gene (reference sequence). Trimming cost V 5 bases and J 4 bases, with 11 bases left between them. CDR3 in amino acids: CSALEKVYGYTF. In nucleotides, the CDR3 is TGCAGTGCTCTAGAGAAGGTCTATGGCTACACCTTC.

The chain couples TRBV6-5 to TRBJ2-4; D might be TRBD2 (5 bases). This CDR3 has 15 residues. V gave up 0 bases and J gave up 3 bases, with 9 bases separating them. The germline V gene has CDR1 MNHEY and CDR2 SVGAGI. The CDR3 is CASSYSARGKNIQYF. For the CDR3, the DNA is TGTGCCAGCAGTTACTCGGCCCGGGGCAAAAACATTCAGTACTTC.

In its sample, this clonotype was seen once. CDR3 sequence: CAWSVRTADDTQYF. The CDR3 DNA reads TGTGCCTGGAGTGTACGTACGGCAGACGATACGCAGTATTTT. J is TRBJ2-3 and V is TRBV30; D is unresolved. The germline CDR1 and CDR2 sequences are GTSNPN and SVGIG (reference sequence). CDR3 length: 14 residues. Trimming removed 0 bases at V and 6 bases at J, with 13 bases between.

V usage is TRBV4-2 and J usage is TRBJ2-5; D is undetermined. The CDR3 runs 14 residues. Trimming took 0 bases from V and 4 from J, leaving 9 bases between them. Germline CDR1 reads LGHNA; CDR2 reads YNFKEQ. In DNA, the CDR3 is TGTGCCAGCAGCCAAGACCAGCTCCCAGAGACCCAGTACTTC. Its protein product is CASSQDQLPETQYF.

In its sample, this clonotype was seen once. CDR3 nucleotides: TGCAGCGTTGAGATGACAGATACGCAGTATTTT. This gives the protein CSVEMTDTQYF. The chain is built from TRBV29-1 and TRBJ2-3; D not certain. Trimming removed 3 bases at V and 3 bases at J, with 4 bases between. Germline CDR1 reads SQVTM; CDR2 reads ANQGSEA. The CDR3 runs to 11 residues.

This sequence joins TRBV7-9 and TRBJ2-3; D not certain. The CDR3 runs 11 residues. V lost 7 bases, J lost 2 bases, and 4 bases lay in between. Germline-derived CDR1 and CDR2 are SEHNR and FQNEAQ (reference sequence). DNA for the CDR3: TGTGCCAGCACCCACACAGATACGCAGTATTTT. Protein sequence: CASTHTDTQYF.

This chain joins TRBV20-1 and TRBJ2-1; TRBD2 matches 10 bases. Germline trimming cut 3 bases from V and 7 bases from J; bases unmatched to any gene: 6. The CDR3 sequence is 14 residues long. The germline gives CDR1 DFQATT, CDR2 SNEGSKA (reference sequence). The CDR3 nucleotides read TGCAGTGCTAGTGTTAGCGGGAGGAGGAATGAGCAGTTCTTC. Protein sequence: CSASVSGRRNEQFF.

This chain uses TRBV20-1 with TRBJ2-7, with D possibly matching TRBD1 (6 bases). Germline assignment: CDR1 DFQATT and CDR2 SNEGSKA (reference sequence). This CDR3 region has 14 residues. V was cut by 7 bases and J by 3 bases, with 19 bases left in between. DNA for the CDR3: TGCAGTGGCACAGGTGGGGGCTCGAACTACGAGCAGTACTTC. Encoded protein: CSGTGGGSNYEQYF.

V is TRBV1 and J is TRBJ2-7; the tabulated D call, TRBD1, remains unverified against the DNA. TRBV1 is a recognized pseudogene. This CDR3 contains 16 residues. The chain's CDR3 is CTSSRCAGTCSYEQYF. Written as DNA, the CDR3 is TGCACCAGCAGCCGGTGTGCCGGGACATGCTCCTACGAGCAGTACTTC.

The chain links TRBV29-1 to TRBJ2-2; D gene unclear. Germline V CDR1 and CDR2: SQVTM, ANQGSEA. With 4 bases removed from V and 5 bases from J, the gap between germline ends came to 5 bases. The CDR3 has 11 amino acids. CDR3 nucleotides: TGCAGCGTTGCCGGAACCGGGGAGCTGTTTTTT. Translated, it gives CSVAGTGELFF.

The chain uses TRBV6-5 and TRBJ2-2, with 12 bases identical to TRBD2. The V gene end was trimmed by 6 bases and the J gene end by 8 bases; junction bases not matched to a gene: 4. This CDR3 region has 14 residues. Germline CDR1 is MNHEY and CDR2 is SVGAGI. CDR3 bases: TGTGCCAGCAGGCCGACTAGCGGGAGTGGGGAGCTGTTTTTT. Its translation: CASRPTSGSGELFF.

The V and J genes are TRBV24-1 and TRBJ2-2; D remains unclear. This CDR3 comprises 13 residues. From germline, CDR1 is KGHDR and CDR2 SFDVKD. The V gene lost 0 bases and the J gene lost 7 bases, with 5 bases spanning the gap. CDR3 loop: CATSDLPRGELFF. CDR3 in DNA: TGTGCCACCAGTGATTTGCCTCGCGGGGAGCTGTTTTTT.

The rearrangement links TRBV13 to TRBJ1-1; D may be TRBD1 (6 bases). CDR3 length: 15 residues. Deletions cut 0 bases from V and 4 bases from J, with 12 bases between. Germline-derived CDR1 and CDR2 are PRHDT and FYEKMQ (reference sequence). The CDR3 nucleotides are TGTGCCAGCAGCTTAGGCTACAGGGAAGGCACTGAAGCTTTCTTT. Translated: CASSLGYREGTEAFF. Full variable domain (outside the CDR3, taken from reference TRBV13 and TRBJ1-1): AAGVIQSPRHLIKEKRETATLKCYPIPRHDTVYWYQQGPGQDPQFLISFYEKMQSDKGSIPDRFSAQQFSDYHSELNMSSLELGDSALYFCASSLGYREGTEAFFGQGTRLTVV.

This chain links TRBV2 with TRBJ1-1; weak D call: TRBD1 (5 bases). Trimming pared 7 bases from V and 4 bases from J, leaving 13 bases between. The CDR3 consists of 13 residues. The germline V gene encodes CDR1 SNHLY and CDR2 FYNNEI. The CDR3 sequence is CASNGQGSTEAFF. In nucleotides, the CDR3 is TGTGCCAGCAACGGGCAGGGTTCCACTGAAGCTTTCTTT.